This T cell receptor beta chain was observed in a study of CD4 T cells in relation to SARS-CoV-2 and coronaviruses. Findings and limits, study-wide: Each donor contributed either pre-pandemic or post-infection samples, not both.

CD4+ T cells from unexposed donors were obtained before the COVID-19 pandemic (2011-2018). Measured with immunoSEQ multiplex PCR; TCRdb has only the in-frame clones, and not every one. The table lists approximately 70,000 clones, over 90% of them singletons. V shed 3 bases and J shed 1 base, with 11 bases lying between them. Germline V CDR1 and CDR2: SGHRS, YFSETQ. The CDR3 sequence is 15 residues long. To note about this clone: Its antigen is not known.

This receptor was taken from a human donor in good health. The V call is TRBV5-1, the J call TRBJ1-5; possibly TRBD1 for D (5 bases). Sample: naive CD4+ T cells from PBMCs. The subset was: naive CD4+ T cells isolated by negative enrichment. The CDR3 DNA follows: TGCGCCAGCAGCTCAACGGGACGGAGCAATCAGCCCCAGCATTTT. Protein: CASSSTGRSNQPQHF.